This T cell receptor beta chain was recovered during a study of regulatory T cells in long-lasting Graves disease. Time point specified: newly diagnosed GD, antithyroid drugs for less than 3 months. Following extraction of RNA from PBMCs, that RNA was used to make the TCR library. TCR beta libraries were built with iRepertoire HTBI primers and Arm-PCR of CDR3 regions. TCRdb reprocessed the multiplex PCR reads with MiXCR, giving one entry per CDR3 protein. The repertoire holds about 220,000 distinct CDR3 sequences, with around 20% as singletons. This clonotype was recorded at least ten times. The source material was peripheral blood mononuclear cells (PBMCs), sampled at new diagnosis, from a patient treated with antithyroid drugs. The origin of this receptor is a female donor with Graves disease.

The CDR3 region has the DNA TGTGCTAGTGGCCCCTGGGCGTTCGGCCAAGAGACCCAGTACTTC. Its protein product is CASGPWAFGQETQYF. The chain is built from TRBV12-5 and TRBJ2-5; D not certain. V was cut by 6 bases and J by 1 base, with 15 bases left in between. The V gene's germline CDR1 is LGHNT and CDR2 FRNRAP. The CDR3 has 15 residues.